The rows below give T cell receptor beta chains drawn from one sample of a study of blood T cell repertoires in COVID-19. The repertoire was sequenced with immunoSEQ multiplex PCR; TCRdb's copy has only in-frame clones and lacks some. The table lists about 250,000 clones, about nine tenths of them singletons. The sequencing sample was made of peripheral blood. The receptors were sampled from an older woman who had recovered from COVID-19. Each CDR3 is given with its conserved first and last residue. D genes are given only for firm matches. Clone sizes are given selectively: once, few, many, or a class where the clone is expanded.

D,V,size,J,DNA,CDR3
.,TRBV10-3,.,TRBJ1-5,TGTGCCATCAGTGAGTCGGCAGATCAGCCCCAGCATTTT,CAISESADQPQHF
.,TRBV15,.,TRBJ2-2,TGTGCCACCAGTGAGGAGGTTGCAGTCCCCGGGGAGCTGTTTTTT,CATSEEVAVPGELFF
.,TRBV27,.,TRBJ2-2,TGTGCCAGCAGTCTAAGTGCCGGGGAGCTGTTTTTT,CASSLSAGELFF
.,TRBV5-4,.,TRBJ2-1,TGTGCCAGCAGCCGTACAGGGACCTACTACAATGAGCAGTTCTTC,CASSRTGTYYNEQFF
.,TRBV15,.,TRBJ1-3,TGTGCCACCAGATATTCAGGGATGGGCTCTGGAAACACCATATATTTT,CATRYSGMGSGNTIYF
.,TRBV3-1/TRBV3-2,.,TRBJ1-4,TGTGCCAGCACCCACGGACAGTTTAATGAAAAACTGTTTTTT,CASTHGQFNEKLFF
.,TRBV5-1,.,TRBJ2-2,TGCGCCAGCAGGCAGGACACCACCGGGGAGCTGTTTTTT,CASRQDTTGELFF
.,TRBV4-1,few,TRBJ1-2,TGCGCCAGCAGCCAAACTGCGTATGGCTACACCTTC,CASSQTAYGYTF
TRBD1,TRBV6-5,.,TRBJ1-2,TGTGCCAGCAGTTACCTCCCTATGGACAGGAACTATGGCTACACCTTC,CASSYLPMDRNYGYTF
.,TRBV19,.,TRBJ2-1,TGTGCCAGTAGTATCACTAGTTTTCCCTACAATGAGCAGTTCTTC,CASSITSFPYNEQFF
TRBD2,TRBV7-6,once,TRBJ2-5,TGTGCCAGCAGCTTAGCGATGGACAGCGGGGGGTGGGAGACCCAGTACTTC,CASSLAMDSGGWETQYF
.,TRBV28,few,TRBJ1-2,TGTGCCAGCAGTTTATCGGAGTTTGTCCAGCGTGGCTACACCTTC,CASSLSEFVQRGYTF
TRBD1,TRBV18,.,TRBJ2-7,TGTGCCAGCTCCCCAAGGACAGGGAACTACGAGCAGTACTTC,CASSPRTGNYEQYF
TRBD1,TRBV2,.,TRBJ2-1,TGTGCCAGCAGGACAGGTCAAGGGGGCATTGAGCAGTTCTTC,CASRTGQGGIEQFF
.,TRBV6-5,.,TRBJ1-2,TGTGCCAGCAGCCATGACATCTATGGCTACACCTTC,CASSHDIYGYTF
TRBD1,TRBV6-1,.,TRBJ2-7,TGTGCCAGCAGTGGCCCCCTTAGACAGGGGGCTTACGAGCAGTACTTC,CASSGPLRQGAYEQYF
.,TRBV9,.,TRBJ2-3,TGTGCCAGCAGTTTGGGGCTCACCACAGATACGCAGTATTTT,CASSLGLTTDTQYF
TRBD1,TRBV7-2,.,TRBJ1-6,TGTGCCAGCAGCCCGGGACAGCTAAGGAATTCACCCCTCCACTTT,CASSPGQLRNSPLHF
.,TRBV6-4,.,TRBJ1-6,TGTGCCAGCAGTGATCAAGTACAGGGTCACCCCCTCCACTTT,CASSDQVQGHPLHF
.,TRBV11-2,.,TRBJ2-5,TGTGCCAGCAGCTCTTCTCCAGGGGTGCAAGAGACCCAGTACTTC,CASSSSPGVQETQYF
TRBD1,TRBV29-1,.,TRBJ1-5,TGCAGCGTTTCTGGACAGGGGAATCAGCCCCAGCATTTT,CSVSGQGNQPQHF
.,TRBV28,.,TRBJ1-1,TGTGCCAGCAGTTTACCCTTGCGGGACACTGAAGCTTTCTTT,CASSLPLRDTEAFF
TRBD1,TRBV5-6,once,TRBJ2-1,TGTGCCAGCAGCTCCAGGGGGCCTAAGCAGAACAATGAGCAGTTCTTC,CASSSRGPKQNNEQFF
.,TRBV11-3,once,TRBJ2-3,TGTGCCAGCAGCTTAGATCTCGGCACAGATACGCAGTATTTT,CASSLDLGTDTQYF
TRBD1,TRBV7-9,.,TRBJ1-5,TGTGCCAGCAGCTTTTCTCCGGGACAGGGGGCGAATCAGCCCCAGCATTTT,CASSFSPGQGANQPQHF
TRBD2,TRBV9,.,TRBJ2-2,TGTGCCAGCACCCCGGGACTAGCGACTGCCGGGGAGCTGTTTTTT,CASTPGLATAGELFF
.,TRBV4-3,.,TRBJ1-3,TGCGCCAGCAGCCAAGGCGACAGAGGAGGAAACACCATATATTTT,CASSQGDRGGNTIYF
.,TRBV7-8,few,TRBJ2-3,TGTGCCAGCAGCTTAGTACAGGCCGCCTGGAGGGCAGATACGCAGTATTTT,CASSLVQAAWRADTQYF
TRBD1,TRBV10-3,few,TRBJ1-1,TGTGCCATCAGGAACACAGGGGGTTGGGACACTGAAGCTTTCTTT,CAIRNTGGWDTEAFF